The 21 T cell receptor beta chains given below trace back to one sample, sequenced in a study of T cells expressing NK-cell markers. After re-calling the 5' RACE reads, TCRdb lists one entry per CDR3 protein, DNA absent. The sample features under 500,000 distinct CDR3 sequences, with 7.3% in its top ten. The sample taken for sequencing was blood T cells: a sorted CD56 or NKG2C T cell subset, CD4+ or CD8+ T cells, or bulk PBMC T cells (not recorded which). Receptors were obtained from a woman between 18 and 69 years old in good health.

The rearrangement uses TRBV5-1 and TRBJ2-7. The germline CDR1 and CDR2 sequences are SGHRS and YFSETQ. CDR3 length: 14 residues. The chain's CDR3 is CASSLDDILNEQYF.

This chain connects TRBV7-8 to TRBJ2-3; TCRdb's D call of TRBD1 is untestable without DNA. The CDR3 is made up of 16 amino acids. Looked up from germline, CDR1 is SGHVS and CDR2 is FQNEAQ. The CDR3 loop reads CASSHNRGYSADTQYF.

The V gene is TRBV19, the J gene TRBJ1-1; TCRdb calls TRBD1, which cannot be checked without DNA. The CDR3 totals 14 residues. Germline loops: CDR1 LNHDA, CDR2 SQIVND (reference sequence). CDR3 amino acids: CASIQTGVRTEAFF. Based on the CDR3 plus reference TRBV19 and TRBJ1-1, the full variable domain is DGGITQSPKYLFRKEGQNVTLSCEQNLNHDAMYWYRQDPGQGLRLIYYSQIVNDFQKGDIAEGYSVSREKKESFPLTVTSAQKNPTAFYLCASIQTGVRTEAFFGQGTRLTVV.

The V and J genes are TRBV2 and TRBJ2-7; TCRdb's D call, TRBD2, is unchecked because there is no DNA. The length of the CDR3 is 13 residues. Germline V gene lookup returns CDR1 SNHLY and CDR2 FYNNEI. The CDR3 loop reads CASRQIPGLAEYF.

V gene TRBV15 combines with J gene TRBJ2-4; TCRdb lists TRBD2, though no DNA is available to test this call. CDR3 length: 15 amino acids. CDR1 is LNHNV, CDR2 YYDKDF, per germline (reference sequence). The chain's CDR3 is CATSRDVGPKNIQYF.

The chain couples TRBV12-3 or TRBV12-4 to TRBJ2-5. The length of the CDR3 is 11 residues. The CDR3 protein is CASSTSGTQYF.

CDR3 sequence: CASSYGGVPYNEQFF. This chain uses TRBV7-2 with TRBJ2-1; TCRdb gives TRBD2 as the D gene, but with no DNA this cannot be confirmed. CDR1 is SGHTA, CDR2 FQGNSA, per germline. This CDR3 has 15 residues.

V gene TRBV5-4 combines with J gene TRBJ2-3; TCRdb returns TRBD2, unconfirmable since there is no DNA. The V gene's germline CDR1 is SGHNT and CDR2 YYREEE (reference sequence). The CDR3 runs 14 residues. The CDR3 loop reads CASIPRVSTDTQYF.

The V call is TRBV20-1, the J call TRBJ1-5; the D call of TRBD1 rests on TCRdb alone, since no DNA is present to check it. Germline assignment: CDR1 DFQATT and CDR2 SNEGSKA (reference sequence). The CDR3 length is 13 residues. CDR3 region: CSARPPGDQPQHF.

The V call is TRBV5-5, the J call TRBJ2-6. Looked up from germline, CDR1 is SGHKS and CDR2 is YYEKEE (reference sequence). The CDR3 contains 17 residues. The CDR3 is CASSLESPGSGANVLTF.

The rearrangement joins TRBV27 to TRBJ2-1; TCRdb indicates TRBD2, and absent DNA this call remains unverified. Germline V CDR1 and CDR2: MNHEY, SMNVEV (reference sequence). The CDR3 has 16 amino acids. The CDR3 sequence is CASSLRTSSVYNEQFF.

CDR3 amino acids: CASSVAGQGGTEAFF. The chain carries TRBV9 and TRBJ1-1; TCRdb selects TRBD1, and the lack of DNA leaves this call unchecked. Germline CDR1 SGDLS, CDR2 YYNGEE. This CDR3 has 15 amino acids. The complete variable domain, with remaining parts taken from reference TRBV9 and TRBJ1-1, reads DSGVTQTPKHLITATGQRVTLRCSPRSGDLSVYWYQQSLDQGLQFLIQYYNGEERAKGNILERFSAQQFPDLHSELNLSSLELGDSALYFCASSVAGQGGTEAFFGQGTRLTVV.

The gene calls are TRBV4-3 and TRBJ2-2. This CDR3 region has 16 residues. Germline V gene lookup returns CDR1 LGHNA and CDR2 YSLEER. CDR3 amino acids: CASSQDHRVNTGELFF.

The rearrangement joins TRBV5-6 to TRBJ1-1; the TCRdb call, TRBD1, lacks DNA for checking. This CDR3 region has 14 residues. Germline values: CDR1 SGHDT, CDR2 YYEEEE. The CDR3 protein is CASSPPLGNTEAFF.

The chain uses TRBV5-6 and TRBJ1-1; TCRdb's D call of TRBD1 is untestable without DNA. CDR1 and CDR2 from the germline V gene are SGHDT and YYEEEE. The CDR3 totals 14 residues. CDR3 protein: CASSSDPLNTEAFF. Complete variable domain (other parts from reference TRBV5-6 and TRBJ1-1): DAGVTQSPTHLIKTRGQQVTLRCSPKSGHDTVSWYQQALGQGPQFIFQYYEEEERQRGNFPDRFSGHQFPNYSSELNVNALLLGDSALYLCASSSDPLNTEAFFGQGTRLTVV.

The rearrangement uses TRBV19 and TRBJ2-5; TCRdb indicates TRBD1, and absent DNA this call remains unverified. Looked up from germline, CDR1 is LNHDA and CDR2 is SQIVND (reference sequence). This CDR3 comprises 18 residues. The CDR3 is CASSSAQHRDSSQETQYF. The full variable domain, completed using reference TRBV19 and TRBJ2-5, is DGGITQSPKYLFRKEGQNVTLSCEQNLNHDAMYWYRQDPGQGLRLIYYSQIVNDFQKGDIAEGYSVSREKKESFPLTVTSAQKNPTAFYLCASSSAQHRDSSQETQYFGPGTRLLVL.

The chain links TRBV28 to TRBJ2-7; the D gene TCRdb calls, TRBD2, cannot be checked with no DNA. This CDR3 contains 12 residues. From germline, CDR1 is MDHEN and CDR2 SYDVKM. CDR3 protein: CASVGSIYEQYF.

The gene calls are TRBV12-3 or TRBV12-4 and TRBJ2-5; TCRdb calls TRBD1, which cannot be checked without DNA. The CDR3 length is 16 residues. Here the CDR3 reads CASSLVRPGAQETQYF.

V gene TRBV19 combines with J gene TRBJ2-3. Germline assignment: CDR1 LNHDA and CDR2 SQIVND (reference sequence). This CDR3 has 14 amino acids. The CDR3 sequence: CASSIYLKGDTQYF.

The chain carries TRBV29-1 and TRBJ1-6; checking the TCRdb D call of TRBD1 is not possible without DNA. Looked up from germline, CDR1 is SQVTM and CDR2 is ANQGSEA. CDR3 length: 11 residues. The CDR3 is CSVESGQGLHF.

J is TRBJ2-1 and V is TRBV9; TCRdb outputs TRBD2, but without DNA this stays unchecked. This CDR3 is 20 amino acids long. Germline V gives CDR1 SGDLS, CDR2 YYNGEE. This chain's CDR3 is CASSVVSGLVPQSSYNEQFF.